These T cell receptor beta chains were read from a single sample in a study of response to subunit inactivated influenza vaccine. Via MiXCR, TCRdb re-called the RT-PCR reads, giving one row per CDR3 protein. The table has more than 150,000 distinct CDR3 sequences, around 9.2% seen once; the top ten hold 11%. This specimen consisted of non-naive T cells sorted from PBMCs, obtained on the day of vaccination. Receptors were obtained from a man between 45 and 60 years old who received an inactivated influenza vaccine. Each CDR3 is given with its conserved first and last residue. D genes are given only for firm matches. Expanded clones get a size class; other rows say once, few or many, or leave the size out.

v_gene: TRBV5-6
j_gene: TRBJ1-1
abundance: NA
d_gene: NA
CDR3aa: CASSNFAGARTEAFF
CDR3nt: TGTGCCAGCAGCAACTTCGCGGGGGCGAGGACTGAAGCTTTCTTT

v_gene: TRBV20-1
j_gene: TRBJ2-3
abundance: NA
d_gene: NA
CDR3aa: CSARVGGDTQYF
CDR3nt: TGCAGTGCTAGAGTGGGGGGAGATACGCAGTATTTT

v_gene: TRBV5-1
j_gene: TRBJ2-1
abundance: NA
d_gene: NA
CDR3aa: CASSPQLSSYNEQFF
CDR3nt: TGCGCCAGCAGCCCCCAACTTAGCTCCTACAATGAGCAGTTCTTC

v_gene: TRBV4-2
j_gene: TRBJ2-2
abundance: many
d_gene: TRBD2
CDR3aa: CASSTRILAGGTVGNTGELFF
CDR3nt: TGTGCCAGCAGCACCCGAATCTTAGCGGGAGGCACAGTTGGGAACACCGGGGAGCTGTTTTTT

v_gene: TRBV18
j_gene: TRBJ2-2
abundance: NA
d_gene: NA
CDR3aa: CASSPPFRLNTGELFF
CDR3nt: TGTGCCAGCTCACCACCGTTTCGACTAAACACCGGGGAGCTGTTTTTT

v_gene: TRBV6-5
j_gene: TRBJ2-2
abundance: few
d_gene: TRBD1
CDR3aa: CASSYGQGAGELFF
CDR3nt: TGTGCCAGCAGTTACGGTCAGGGGGCCGGGGAGCTGTTTTTT

v_gene: TRBV28
j_gene: TRBJ2-7
abundance: NA
d_gene: TRBD2
CDR3aa: CASSLPGLAGGGEQYF
CDR3nt: TGTGCCAGCAGTCTCCCCGGACTAGCGGGGGGGGGCGAGCAGTACTTC

v_gene: TRBV5-1
j_gene: TRBJ1-1
abundance: NA
d_gene: NA
CDR3aa: CASSVARQPNTEAFF
CDR3nt: TGCGCCAGCAGCGTCGCGCGACAGCCGAACACTGAAGCTTTCTTT

v_gene: TRBV7-2
j_gene: TRBJ1-1
abundance: NA
d_gene: NA
CDR3aa: CASSYTTGSNTEAFF
CDR3nt: TGTGCCAGCAGCTATACCACCGGGTCCAACACTGAAGCTTTCTTT

v_gene: TRBV9
j_gene: TRBJ2-3
abundance: few
d_gene: NA
CDR3aa: CASSVGVARNTDTQYF
CDR3nt: TGTGCCAGCAGCGTAGGGGTAGCTAGAAACACAGATACGCAGTATTTT

v_gene: TRBV20-1
j_gene: TRBJ1-1
abundance: few
d_gene: NA
CDR3aa: CSARGLATLRAFF
CDR3nt: TGCAGTGCTAGAGGCCTAGCTACCCTCCGAGCTTTCTTT

v_gene: TRBV7-6
j_gene: TRBJ2-7
abundance: NA
d_gene: TRBD2
CDR3aa: CASSLDSGGPSYEQYF
CDR3nt: TGTGCCAGCAGCTTAGATAGCGGGGGGCCATCCTACGAGCAGTACTTC

v_gene: TRBV29-1
j_gene: TRBJ2-7
abundance: medium-sized
d_gene: NA
CDR3aa: CSVEIGYEQYF
CDR3nt: TGCAGCGTTGAAATAGGCTACGAGCAGTACTTC

v_gene: TRBV7-9
j_gene: TRBJ2-1
abundance: NA
d_gene: NA
CDR3aa: CASSLARVGANNEQFF
CDR3nt: TGTGCCAGCAGCTTAGCCAGGGTGGGAGCGAACAATGAGCAGTTCTTC

v_gene: TRBV7-9
j_gene: TRBJ1-1
abundance: many
d_gene: TRBD1
CDR3aa: CASSFLNLRQGFEAFF
CDR3nt: TGTGCCAGCAGCTTCCTCAATCTTCGACAGGGGTTTGAAGCTTTCTTT

v_gene: TRBV20-1
j_gene: TRBJ2-7
abundance: many
d_gene: TRBD1
CDR3aa: CSAKRTGPAYEQYF
CDR3nt: TGCAGTGCTAAACGGACAGGGCCAGCCTACGAGCAGTACTTC

v_gene: TRBV7-2
j_gene: TRBJ2-3
abundance: few
d_gene: NA
CDR3aa: CASSLADSTDTQYF
CDR3nt: TGTGCCAGCAGCTTAGCCGACAGCACAGATACGCAGTATTTT

v_gene: TRBV5-1
j_gene: TRBJ2-7
abundance: many
d_gene: NA
CDR3aa: CASSLGPGVSYEQYF
CDR3nt: TGCGCCAGCAGCTTGGGACCAGGTGTATCCTACGAGCAGTACTTC

v_gene: TRBV7-2
j_gene: TRBJ1-3
abundance: few
d_gene: NA
CDR3aa: CASSYGIETIYF
CDR3nt: TGTGCCAGCAGCTACGGGATTGAGACCATATATTTT

v_gene: TRBV5-1
j_gene: TRBJ1-4
abundance: many
d_gene: NA
CDR3aa: CASRKTSTNEKLFF
CDR3nt: TGCGCCAGCAGGAAGACCTCAACTAATGAAAAACTGTTTTTT

v_gene: TRBV5-1
j_gene: TRBJ2-7
abundance: many
d_gene: TRBD2
CDR3aa: CASSLVAGGSEQYF
CDR3nt: TGCGCCAGCAGCTTAGTAGCGGGAGGCTCCGAGCAGTACTTC

v_gene: TRBV7-9
j_gene: TRBJ2-1
abundance: many
d_gene: TRBD1
CDR3aa: CASSLAGQVSNEQFF
CDR3nt: TGTGCCAGCAGCTTGGCGGGACAGGTCAGCAATGAGCAGTTCTTC

v_gene: TRBV6-2/TRBV6-3
j_gene: TRBJ1-2
abundance: few
d_gene: NA
CDR3aa: CASRDTKYGYTF
CDR3nt: TGTGCCAGCAGGGACACCAAGTATGGCTACACCTTC

v_gene: TRBV20-1
j_gene: TRBJ2-1
abundance: few
d_gene: NA
CDR3aa: CSAIPSNEQFF
CDR3nt: TGCAGTGCTATCCCGAGCAATGAGCAGTTCTTC

v_gene: TRBV6-2/TRBV6-3
j_gene: TRBJ2-1
abundance: NA
d_gene: NA
CDR3aa: CASSYSSKGGQRSYNEQFF
CDR3nt: TGTGCCAGCAGTTACTCGAGTAAGGGGGGCCAGCGGAGCTACAATGAGCAGTTCTTC

v_gene: TRBV20-1
j_gene: TRBJ1-1
abundance: many
d_gene: NA
CDR3aa: CSAATVMNTEAFF
CDR3nt: TGCAGTGCCGCGACAGTCATGAACACTGAAGCTTTCTTT

v_gene: TRBV6-2/TRBV6-3
j_gene: TRBJ1-1
abundance: NA
d_gene: NA
CDR3aa: CASSYSWISEAFF
CDR3nt: TGTGCCAGCAGTTACTCATGGATCTCTGAAGCTTTCTTT

v_gene: TRBV6-5
j_gene: TRBJ1-2
abundance: NA
d_gene: TRBD1
CDR3aa: CASSYSDRGMGGYTF
CDR3nt: TGTGCCAGCAGTTACTCGGACAGGGGTATGGGAGGCTACACCTTC

v_gene: TRBV4-3
j_gene: TRBJ1-2
abundance: NA
d_gene: TRBD1
CDR3aa: CASSQGPGGQTYGYTF
CDR3nt: TGCGCCAGCAGCCAAGGGCCAGGGGGCCAGACCTATGGCTACACCTTC

v_gene: TRBV2
j_gene: TRBJ2-7
abundance: NA
d_gene: NA
CDR3aa: CASSATRDSTYEQYF
CDR3nt: TGTGCCAGCAGTGCTACCAGGGACTCCACCTACGAGCAGTACTTC

v_gene: TRBV12-3/TRBV12-4
j_gene: TRBJ1-2
abundance: NA
d_gene: NA
CDR3aa: CASSLGGLTYGYIF
CDR3nt: TGTGCCAGCAGTTTAGGGGGACTGACCTATGGCTACATCTTC

v_gene: TRBV28
j_gene: TRBJ1-2
abundance: many
d_gene: NA
CDR3aa: CASRIPGNYGYTF
CDR3nt: TGTGCCAGCAGAATACCGGGGAACTATGGCTACACCTTC

v_gene: TRBV25-1
j_gene: TRBJ1-1
abundance: once
d_gene: NA
CDR3aa: CASSDPKSTGSNTEAFF
CDR3nt: TGTGCCAGCAGTGATCCGAAATCAACAGGGTCGAACACTGAAGCTTTCTTT

v_gene: TRBV24-1
j_gene: TRBJ2-7
abundance: few
d_gene: NA
CDR3aa: CATSDLLFSPYEQYF
CDR3nt: TGTGCCACCAGTGATTTGCTATTTTCTCCCTACGAGCAGTACTTC

v_gene: TRBV7-2
j_gene: TRBJ2-7
abundance: many
d_gene: NA
CDR3aa: CASSLVQNYEQYF
CDR3nt: TGTGCCAGCAGCTTAGTACAGAATTACGAGCAGTACTTC

v_gene: TRBV20-1
j_gene: TRBJ1-3
abundance: many
d_gene: NA
CDR3aa: CSARVTGMNSGNTIYF
CDR3nt: TGCAGTGCTAGAGTAACAGGGATGAACTCTGGAAACACCATATATTTT

v_gene: TRBV28
j_gene: TRBJ2-5
abundance: NA
d_gene: TRBD1
CDR3aa: CASTKDRVGETQYF
CDR3nt: TGTGCCAGCACCAAGGACAGGGTCGGGGAGACCCAGTACTTC

v_gene: TRBV4-2
j_gene: TRBJ2-3
abundance: many
d_gene: NA
CDR3aa: CASSSGRLSTDTQYF
CDR3nt: TGTGCCAGCAGCAGCGGACGACTGAGCACAGATACGCAGTATTTT

v_gene: TRBV6-1
j_gene: TRBJ1-2
abundance: NA
d_gene: NA
CDR3aa: CASSASGQGDYGYTF
CDR3nt: TGTGCCAGCAGCGCTAGCGGACAAGGAGACTATGGCTACACCTTC

v_gene: TRBV7-8
j_gene: TRBJ2-5
abundance: many
d_gene: TRBD2
CDR3aa: CASSLSGVTSGKETQYF
CDR3nt: TGTGCCAGCAGCTTATCGGGGGTTACTAGCGGTAAAGAGACCCAGTACTTC

v_gene: TRBV21-1
j_gene: TRBJ2-1
abundance: few
d_gene: NA
CDR3aa: CASRLARGYNEQFF
CDR3nt: TGTGCTAGCAGACTAGCGAGAGGTTACAATGAGCAGTTCTTC

v_gene: TRBV19
j_gene: TRBJ2-1
abundance: few
d_gene: NA
CDR3aa: CASSIEGAESSYNEQFF
CDR3nt: TGTGCCAGTAGTATAGAAGGGGCTGAGAGCTCCTACAATGAGCAGTTCTTC

v_gene: TRBV5-5
j_gene: TRBJ2-7
abundance: NA
d_gene: TRBD1
CDR3aa: CASSYRDRGLEQYF
CDR3nt: TGTGCCAGCAGCTACCGGGACAGGGGGCTCGAGCAGTACTTC

v_gene: TRBV20-1
j_gene: TRBJ2-1
abundance: NA
d_gene: TRBD1
CDR3aa: CSASDGTDATYNEQFF
CDR3nt: TGCAGTGCTAGCGACGGGACAGATGCCACCTACAATGAGCAGTTCTTC

v_gene: TRBV6-6
j_gene: TRBJ2-3
abundance: many
d_gene: NA
CDR3aa: CASSHENGGTQYF
CDR3nt: TGTGCCAGCAGTCACGAGAATGGGGGCACGCAGTATTTT

v_gene: TRBV19
j_gene: TRBJ2-1
abundance: NA
d_gene: NA
CDR3aa: CASKEDHISYNEQFF
CDR3nt: TGTGCCAGTAAAGAAGATCATATCTCCTACAATGAGCAGTTCTTC

v_gene: TRBV7-9
j_gene: TRBJ1-1
abundance: few
d_gene: NA
CDR3aa: CASTNSRNTEAFF
CDR3nt: TGTGCCAGCACCAACTCCCGGAACACTGAAGCTTTCTTT

v_gene: TRBV10-3
j_gene: TRBJ2-2
abundance: NA
d_gene: NA
CDR3aa: CATDSGGGTGELFF
CDR3nt: TGTGCCACCGACAGCGGAGGGGGTACCGGGGAGCTGTTTTTT

v_gene: TRBV12-3/TRBV12-4
j_gene: TRBJ2-7
abundance: few
d_gene: NA
CDR3aa: CASSLRTYEQYF
CDR3nt: TGTGCCAGCAGTCTTAGGACCTACGAGCAGTACTTC

v_gene: TRBV19
j_gene: TRBJ2-4
abundance: many
d_gene: NA
CDR3aa: CASSTRSGTMGNIQYF
CDR3nt: TGTGCCAGTAGTACCCGATCTGGGACCATGGGAAACATTCAGTACTTC